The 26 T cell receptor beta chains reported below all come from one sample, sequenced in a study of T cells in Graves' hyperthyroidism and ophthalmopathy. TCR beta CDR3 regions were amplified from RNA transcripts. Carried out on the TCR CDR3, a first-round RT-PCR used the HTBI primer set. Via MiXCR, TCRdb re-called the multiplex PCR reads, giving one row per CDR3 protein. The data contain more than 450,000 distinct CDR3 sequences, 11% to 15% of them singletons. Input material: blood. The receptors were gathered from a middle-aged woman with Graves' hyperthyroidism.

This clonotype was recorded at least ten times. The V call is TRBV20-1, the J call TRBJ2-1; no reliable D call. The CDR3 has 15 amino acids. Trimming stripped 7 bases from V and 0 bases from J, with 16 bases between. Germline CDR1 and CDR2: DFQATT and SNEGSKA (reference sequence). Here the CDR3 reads CSVKSRGFSYNEQFF. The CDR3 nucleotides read TGCAGTGTCAAATCGCGCGGTTTCTCCTACAATGAGCAGTTCTTC.

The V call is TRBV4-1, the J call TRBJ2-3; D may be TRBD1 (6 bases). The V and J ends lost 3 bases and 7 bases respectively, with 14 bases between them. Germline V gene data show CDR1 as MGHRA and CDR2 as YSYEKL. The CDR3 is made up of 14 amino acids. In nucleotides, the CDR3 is TGCGCCAGCAGCCAGCCGACAGGTGGCTATACGCAGTATTTT. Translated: CASSQPTGGYTQYF.

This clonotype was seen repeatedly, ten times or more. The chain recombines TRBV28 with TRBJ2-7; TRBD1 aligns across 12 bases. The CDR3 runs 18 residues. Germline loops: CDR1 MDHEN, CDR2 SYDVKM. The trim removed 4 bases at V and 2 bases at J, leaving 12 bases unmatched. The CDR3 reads CASSSRPGTGGDPYEQYF. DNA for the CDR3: TGTGCCAGCAGTTCGCGTCCCGGGACAGGGGGCGACCCCTACGAGCAGTACTTC.

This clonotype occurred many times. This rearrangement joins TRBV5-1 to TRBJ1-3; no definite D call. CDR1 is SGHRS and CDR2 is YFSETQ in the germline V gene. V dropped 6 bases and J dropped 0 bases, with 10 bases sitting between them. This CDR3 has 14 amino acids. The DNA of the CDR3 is TGCGCCAGCAAGGATTCCTACTCTGGAAACACCATATATTTT. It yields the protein CASKDSYSGNTIYF.

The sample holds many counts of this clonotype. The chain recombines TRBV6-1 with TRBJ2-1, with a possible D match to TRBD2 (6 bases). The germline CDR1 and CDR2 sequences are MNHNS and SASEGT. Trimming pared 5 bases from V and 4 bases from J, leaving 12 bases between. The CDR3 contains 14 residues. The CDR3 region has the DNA TGTGCCAGCAGTCCGGGACTCCAATACAATGAGCAGTTCTTC. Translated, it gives CASSPGLQYNEQFF.

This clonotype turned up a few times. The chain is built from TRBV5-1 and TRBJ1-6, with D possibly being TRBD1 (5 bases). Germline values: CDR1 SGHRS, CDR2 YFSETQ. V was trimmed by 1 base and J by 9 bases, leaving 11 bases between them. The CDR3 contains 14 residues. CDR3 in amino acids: CASSLRTNTSPLHF. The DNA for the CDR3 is TGCGCCAGCAGCTTGAGGACAAATACTTCACCCCTCCACTTT.

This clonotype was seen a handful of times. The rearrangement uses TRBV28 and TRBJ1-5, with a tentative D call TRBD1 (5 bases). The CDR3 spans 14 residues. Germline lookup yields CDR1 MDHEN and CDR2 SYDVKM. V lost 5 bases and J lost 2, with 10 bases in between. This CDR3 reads CASSAGSGNQPQHF. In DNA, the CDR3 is TGTGCCAGCAGTGCAGGGTCAGGCAATCAGCCCCAGCATTTT.

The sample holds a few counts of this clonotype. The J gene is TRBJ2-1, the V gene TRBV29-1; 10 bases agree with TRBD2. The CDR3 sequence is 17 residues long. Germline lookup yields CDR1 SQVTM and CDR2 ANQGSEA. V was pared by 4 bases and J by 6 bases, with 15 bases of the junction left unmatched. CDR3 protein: CSVVFRLAGAEGNEQFF. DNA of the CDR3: TGCAGCGTTGTATTCCGGCTAGCGGGAGCTGAGGGCAATGAGCAGTTCTTC.

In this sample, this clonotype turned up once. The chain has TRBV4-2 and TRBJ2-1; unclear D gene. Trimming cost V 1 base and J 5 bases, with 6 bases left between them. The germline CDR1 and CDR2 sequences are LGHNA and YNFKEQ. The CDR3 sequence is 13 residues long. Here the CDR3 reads CASSQGKNNEQFF. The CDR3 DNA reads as TGTGCCAGCAGCCAAGGGAAAAACAATGAGCAGTTCTTC.

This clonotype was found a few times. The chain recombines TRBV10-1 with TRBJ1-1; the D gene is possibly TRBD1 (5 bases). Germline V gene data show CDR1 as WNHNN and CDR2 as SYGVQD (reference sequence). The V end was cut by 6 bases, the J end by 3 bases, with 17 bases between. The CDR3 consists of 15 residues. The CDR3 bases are TGCGCCAGCAGGGACCGGGGAGGGGCAGACACTGAAGCTTTCTTT. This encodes CASRDRGGADTEAFF.

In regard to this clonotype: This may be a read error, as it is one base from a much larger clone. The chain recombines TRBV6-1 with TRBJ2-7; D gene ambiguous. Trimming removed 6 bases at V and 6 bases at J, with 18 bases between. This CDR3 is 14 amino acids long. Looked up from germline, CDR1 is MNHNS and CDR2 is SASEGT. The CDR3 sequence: CASSPTGPACEQYF. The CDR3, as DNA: TGTGCCAGCAGCCCGACCGGTCCCGCCTGCGAGCAGTACTTC.

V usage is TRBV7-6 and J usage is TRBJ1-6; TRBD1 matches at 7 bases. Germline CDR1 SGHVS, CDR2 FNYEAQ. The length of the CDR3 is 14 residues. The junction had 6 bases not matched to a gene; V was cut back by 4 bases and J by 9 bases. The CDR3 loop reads CASSSQGEGSPLHF. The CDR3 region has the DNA TGTGCCAGCAGCTCCCAGGGGGAAGGTTCACCCCTCCACTTT. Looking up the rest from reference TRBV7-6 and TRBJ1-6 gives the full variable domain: GAGVSQSPRYKVTKRGQDVALRCDPISGHVSLYWYRQALGQGPEFLTYFNYEAQQDKSGLPNDRFSAERPEGSISTLTIQRTEQRDSAMYRCASSSQGEGSPLHFGNGTRLTVT.

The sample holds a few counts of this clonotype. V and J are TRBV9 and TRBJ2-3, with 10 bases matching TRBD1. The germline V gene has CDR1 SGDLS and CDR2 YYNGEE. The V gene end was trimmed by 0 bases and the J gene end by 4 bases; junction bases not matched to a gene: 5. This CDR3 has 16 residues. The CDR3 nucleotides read TGTGCCAGCAGCGTAGCCGGGACAGGGGCGGCAGATACGCAGTATTTT. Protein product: CASSVAGTGAADTQYF.

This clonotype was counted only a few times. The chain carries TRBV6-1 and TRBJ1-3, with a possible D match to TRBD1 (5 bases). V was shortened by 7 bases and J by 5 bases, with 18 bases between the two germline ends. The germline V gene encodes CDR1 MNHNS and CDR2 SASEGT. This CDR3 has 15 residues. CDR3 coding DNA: TGTGCCAGCACCCCAGAGGCAGGGACTAGAAACACCATATATTTT. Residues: CASTPEAGTRNTIYF.

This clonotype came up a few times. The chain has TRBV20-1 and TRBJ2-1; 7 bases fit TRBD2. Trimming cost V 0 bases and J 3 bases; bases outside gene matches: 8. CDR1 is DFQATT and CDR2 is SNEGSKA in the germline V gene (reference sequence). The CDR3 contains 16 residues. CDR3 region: CSARDLSSGHYNEQFF. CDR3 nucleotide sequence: TGCAGTGCTAGAGATCTTAGTAGCGGGCACTACAATGAGCAGTTCTTC.

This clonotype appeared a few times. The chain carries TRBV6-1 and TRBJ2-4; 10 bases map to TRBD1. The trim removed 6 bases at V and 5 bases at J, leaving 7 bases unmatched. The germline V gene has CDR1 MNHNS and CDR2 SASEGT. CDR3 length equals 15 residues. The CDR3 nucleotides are TGTGCCAGCAGCCACGACAGGGGGCGTGAAAACATTCAGTACTTC. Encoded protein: CASSHDRGRENIQYF.

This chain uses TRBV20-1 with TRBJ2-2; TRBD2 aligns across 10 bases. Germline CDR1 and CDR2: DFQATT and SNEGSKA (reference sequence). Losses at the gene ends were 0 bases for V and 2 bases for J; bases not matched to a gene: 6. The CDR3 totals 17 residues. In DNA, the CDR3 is TGCAGTGCTAGAGATCTAGCGGGAGCTATAAACACCGGGGAGCTGTTTTTT. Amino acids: CSARDLAGAINTGELFF.

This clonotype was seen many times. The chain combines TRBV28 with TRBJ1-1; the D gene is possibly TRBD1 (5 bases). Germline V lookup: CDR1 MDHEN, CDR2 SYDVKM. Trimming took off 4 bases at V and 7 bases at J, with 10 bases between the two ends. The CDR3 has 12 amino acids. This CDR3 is CASSWMQGEAFF. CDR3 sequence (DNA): TGTGCCAGCAGTTGGATGCAGGGTGAAGCTTTCTTT.

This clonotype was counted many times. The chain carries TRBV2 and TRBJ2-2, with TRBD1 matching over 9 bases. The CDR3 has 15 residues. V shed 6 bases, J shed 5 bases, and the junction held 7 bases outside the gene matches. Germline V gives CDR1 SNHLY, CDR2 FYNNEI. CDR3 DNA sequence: TGTGCCAGCAGGGCGACAGGGGGTATGACCGGGGAGCTGTTTTTT. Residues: CASRATGGMTGELFF.

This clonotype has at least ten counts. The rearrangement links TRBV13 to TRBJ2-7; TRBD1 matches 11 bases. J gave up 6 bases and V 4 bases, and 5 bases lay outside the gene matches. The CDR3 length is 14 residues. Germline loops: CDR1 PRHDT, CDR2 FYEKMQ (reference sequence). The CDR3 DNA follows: TGTGCCAGCAGCTCGGGACAGGGGGGGTCCGAGCAGTACTTC. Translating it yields CASSSGQGGSEQYF.

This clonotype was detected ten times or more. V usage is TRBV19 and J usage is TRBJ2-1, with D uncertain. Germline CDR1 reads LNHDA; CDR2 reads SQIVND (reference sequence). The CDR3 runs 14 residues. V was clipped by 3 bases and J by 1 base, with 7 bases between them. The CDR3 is CASSMELSYNEQFF. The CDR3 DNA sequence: TGTGCCAGTAGTATGGAGCTATCCTACAATGAGCAGTTCTTC.

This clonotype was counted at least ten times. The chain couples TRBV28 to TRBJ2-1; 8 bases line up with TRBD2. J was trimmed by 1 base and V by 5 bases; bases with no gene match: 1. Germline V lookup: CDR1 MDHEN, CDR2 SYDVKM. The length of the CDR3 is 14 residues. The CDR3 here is CASSIAGSYNEQFF. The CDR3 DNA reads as TGTGCCAGCAGTATAGCGGGATCCTACAATGAGCAGTTCTTC. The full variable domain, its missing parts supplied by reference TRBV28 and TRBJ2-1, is DVKVTQSSRYLVKRTGEKVFLECVQDMDHENMFWYRQDPGLGLRLIYFSYDVKMKEKGDIPEGYSVSREKKERFSLILESASTNQTSMYLCASSIAGSYNEQFFGPGTRLTVL.

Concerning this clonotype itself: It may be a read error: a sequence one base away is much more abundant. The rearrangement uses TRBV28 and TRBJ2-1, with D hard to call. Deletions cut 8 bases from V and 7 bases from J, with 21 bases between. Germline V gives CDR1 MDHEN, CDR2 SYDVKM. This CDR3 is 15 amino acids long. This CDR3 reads CASAWAAMTGNEQFF. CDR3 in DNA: TGTGCCAGCGCATGGGCGGCTATGACTGGTAATGAGCAGTTCTTC.

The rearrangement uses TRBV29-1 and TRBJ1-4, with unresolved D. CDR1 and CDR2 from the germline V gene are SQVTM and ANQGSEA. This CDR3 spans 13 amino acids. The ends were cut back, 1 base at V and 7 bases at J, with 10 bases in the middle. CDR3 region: CSVEGSLGEKLFF. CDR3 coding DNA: TGCAGCGTTGAAGGGTCACTTGGTGAAAAACTGTTTTTT.

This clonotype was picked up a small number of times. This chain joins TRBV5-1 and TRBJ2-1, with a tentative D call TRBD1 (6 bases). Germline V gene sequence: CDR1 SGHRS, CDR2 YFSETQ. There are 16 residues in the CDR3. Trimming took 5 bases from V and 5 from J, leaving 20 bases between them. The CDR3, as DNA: TGCGCCAGCAGTTCCGTTTCGGGGCAGGGGAACAATGAGCAGTTCTTC. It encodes CASSSVSGQGNNEQFF. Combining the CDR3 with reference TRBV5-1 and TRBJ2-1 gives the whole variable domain KAGVTQTPRYLIKTRGQQVTLSCSPISGHRSVSWYQQTPGQGLQFLFEYFSETQRNKGNFPGRFSGRQFSNSRSEMNVSTLELGDSALYLCASSSVSGQGNNEQFFGPGTRLTVL.

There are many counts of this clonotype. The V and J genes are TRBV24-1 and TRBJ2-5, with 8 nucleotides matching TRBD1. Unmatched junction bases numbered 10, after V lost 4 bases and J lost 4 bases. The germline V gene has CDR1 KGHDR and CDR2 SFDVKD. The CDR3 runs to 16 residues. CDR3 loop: CATSDPLQGAGETQYF. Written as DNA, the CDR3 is TGTGCCACCAGTGACCCCCTGCAGGGGGCTGGAGAGACCCAGTACTTC.